These 18 T cell receptor beta chains were sequenced from one sample in a study of blood T cells in healthy people across ages. A sample-barcoded 5' primer and a J-beta primer mix were used in a second PCR of about 6 to 11 cycles. A single record per CDR3 protein comes from TCRdb applying MiXCR to the 5' RACE reads. Altogether 1.5 million or so distinct CDR3 sequences are present, 42% being singletons, with the ten largest covering 7.9%. The specimen was blood. Receptor source: a woman under 30 in good health.

Remarks on this clonotype: The junction differs from germline at one of its ends, possibly a read error. The DNA for the CDR3 is TGTACCAGCACCTTGGGCCTGGACAATCAGCCCCAGCATTTT. It specifies CTSTLGLDNQPQHF. This chain joins TRBV2 and TRBJ1-5, with D hard to call. CDR1 and CDR2 (germline): SNHLY, FYNNEI. The CDR3 consists of 14 residues.

This chain joins TRBV27 and TRBJ1-6, with 7 nucleotides matching TRBD1. The CDR3 runs to 16 residues. CDR1 and CDR2 (germline): MNHEY, SMNVEV (reference sequence). V shed 4 bases, J shed 8 bases, and the junction held 11 bases outside the gene matches. The CDR3: CASSSSRGLVYSPLHF. CDR3 bases: TGTGCCAGCAGTTCGAGCAGGGGGTTGGTTTATTCACCCCTCCACTTT.

DNA of the CDR3: TGTGCCAGCAGTTCCCGTGCCGGGGGGGGTAGCACAGATACGCAGTATTTT. Protein product: CASSSRAGGGSTDTQYF. The chain is built from TRBV7-3 and TRBJ2-3; TRBD2 aligns across 8 bases. Germline V gene data show CDR1 as SGHTA and CDR2 as FQGTGA. The CDR3 length is 17 residues. J lost 0 bases, V lost 6 bases, and 11 bases had no gene match.

The chain joins TRBV7-2 to TRBJ1-2; D remains unclear. The CDR3 is 14 residues long. Trimming pared 2 bases from V and 2 bases from J, leaving 9 bases between. Germline-derived CDR1 and CDR2 are SGHTA and FQGNSA. This chain's CDR3 is CASSLQPINYGYTF. The CDR3, as DNA: TGTGCCAGCAGCTTACAGCCAATCAACTATGGCTACACCTTC.

The genes are TRBV10-3 and TRBJ1-5; D is uncertain. The CDR3 is 13 residues long. With 2 bases removed from V and 3 bases from J, the gap between germline ends came to 5 bases. The germline V gene has CDR1 ENHRY and CDR2 SYGVKD. Written as DNA, the CDR3 is TGTGCCATCAGTGAGCGCATCAATCAGCCCCAGCATTTT. This encodes CAISERINQPQHF.

This chain links TRBV4-1 with TRBJ2-7; D gene uncertain. Germline CDR1 is MGHRA and CDR2 is YSYEKL. This CDR3 spans 15 amino acids. V gave up 2 bases and J gave up 0 bases, with 11 bases separating them. The CDR3 DNA reads TGCGCCAGCAGCCAACGGCAGGTCAGCTCCTACGAGCAGTACTTC. Translation: CASSQRQVSSYEQYF.

This clonotype has a handful of counts. One end of the junction does not line up with germline, which may come from a read error. The DNA of the CDR3 is TGTGCCGGCAGTTACGGTCAGTACGCCTACGAGCAGTACTTC. Protein product: CAGSYGQYAYEQYF. V is TRBV6-5 and J is TRBJ2-7; no firm D call. The germline V gene encodes CDR1 MNHEY and CDR2 SVGAGI. The CDR3 is made up of 14 amino acids.

In this sample, this clonotype turned up a few times. This chain joins TRBV12-3 or TRBV12-4 and TRBJ2-7; a weak D match, TRBD1 (7 bases). CDR3 length: 13 amino acids. V shed 6 bases and J shed 5 bases, with 14 bases lying between them. The CDR3 region has the DNA TGTGCCAGCAGGGCAGGGGGGATGCACGAGCAGTACTTC. Translated: CASRAGGMHEQYF.

The chain employs TRBV9 and TRBJ1-5; perhaps TRBD1 as D (6 bases). The CDR3 loop spans 15 amino acids. The V gene lost 0 bases and the J gene lost 4 bases, with 11 bases spanning the gap. The germline CDR1 and CDR2 sequences are SGDLS and YYNGEE. The CDR3 region is CASSVGDKANQPQHF. The CDR3 DNA reads TGTGCCAGCAGCGTAGGGGACAAGGCTAATCAGCCCCAGCATTTT.

The CDR3, as DNA: TGTGCCAGCAGTGACCTAGCGGGAGTGGGTATTTTGGAGACCCAGTACTTC. Protein product: CASSDLAGVGILETQYF. The gene calls are TRBV2 and TRBJ2-5, with TRBD2 matching over 10 bases. Germline CDR1 and CDR2: SNHLY and FYNNEI. CDR3 length equals 17 residues. The V segment lost 3 bases and the J segment 5 bases; nucleotides outside the gene matches: 12.

Comment on this clonotype: A much larger clone sits a single nucleotide away, making a read error possible. The CDR3 protein is CASSPGTESYKQYF. CDR3 nucleotides: TGCGCCAGCAGCCCCGGGACGGAGTCCTACAAGCAGTACTTC. The V gene is TRBV5-1, the J gene TRBJ2-7; D possibly matches TRBD1 or TRBD2 (5 bases each). Looked up from germline, CDR1 is SGHRS and CDR2 is YFSETQ. The CDR3 has 14 residues.

The rearrangement links TRBV20-1 to TRBJ2-5; 14 nucleotides match TRBD2. V shed 5 bases and J 5 bases; nucleotides not matched to a gene: 16. Looked up from germline, CDR1 is DFQATT and CDR2 is SNEGSKA (reference sequence). This CDR3 comprises 18 residues. The CDR3 bases are TGCAGTGCTTCGTCGGGACTAGCGGGAGAGTCGGGTCGTGAGACCCAGTACTTC. Protein product: CSASSGLAGESGRETQYF.

The gene calls are TRBV3-1 and TRBJ2-4, with D unresolved. Germline CDR1 and CDR2: LGHDT and YNNKEL (reference sequence). The CDR3 length is 13 residues. Trimming left V 0 bases short and J 7 bases short, with 7 bases between. CDR3 sequence (DNA): TGTGCCAGCAGCCAAGATGGCCGTAACATTCAGTACTTC. This codes for CASSQDGRNIQYF.

This clonotype was picked up many times. J is TRBJ2-1 and V is TRBV29-1, with TRBD2 matching 8 bases. Unmatched junction bases numbered 6, after V lost 7 bases and J lost 4 bases. The germline gives CDR1 SQVTM, CDR2 ANQGSEA. CDR3 length: 13 residues. The DNA for the CDR3 is TGCAGCGCCCCGGGACTAGGGTACAATGAGCAGTTCTTC. Residues: CSAPGLGYNEQFF.

The V and J genes are TRBV18 and TRBJ2-3; D is perhaps TRBD2 (5 bases). The germline gives CDR1 KGHSH, CDR2 LQKENI. The V and J ends lost 6 bases and 2 bases respectively, with 15 bases between them. This CDR3 comprises 15 residues. Here the CDR3 DNA reads TGTGCCAGCTCCCCCGCTAGCACCCCCACAGATACGCAGTATTTT. It translates to CASSPASTPTDTQYF.

The chain employs TRBV5-8 and TRBJ2-4; D not resolved. The CDR3 is 11 amino acids. Germline V gene sequence: CDR1 SGHTS, CDR2 YDEGEE. Trimming removed 4 bases from V and 9 bases from J, with 8 bases in between. The CDR3 region is CASSPDSIQYF. The DNA for the CDR3 is TGTGCCAGCAGCCCGGATAGCATTCAGTACTTC.

The CDR3 reads CASSLTGGEGNQPQHF. In nucleotides, the CDR3 is TGTGCCAGCAGCTTAACAGGGGGTGAGGGCAATCAGCCCCAGCATTTT. The chain is built from TRBV7-9 and TRBJ1-5; 8 bases align to TRBD1. The CDR3 runs to 16 residues. Germline CDR1 and CDR2: SEHNR and FQNEAQ (reference sequence). V shed 2 bases, J shed 2 bases, and the junction held 5 bases outside the gene matches.

The chain joins TRBV28 to TRBJ2-1; 10 bases align to TRBD2. The CDR3 sequence is 19 residues long. Germline V lookup: CDR1 MDHEN, CDR2 SYDVKM. J was trimmed by 2 bases and V by 3 bases; bases with no gene match: 13. DNA for the CDR3: TGTGCCAGCAGTTTCCCCTTGACTAGCGGGCAAGCCACCTACAATGAGCAGTTCTTC. Amino acid sequence: CASSFPLTSGQATYNEQFF.